These 3 T cell receptor beta chains came from one sample sequenced in a study of blood T cell repertoires in COVID-19. The method was immunoSEQ multiplex PCR; TCRdb's version includes in-frame clones alone and lacks a portion of them. The repertoire holds 100,000 to 150,000 clones, with about 93% as singletons. Sequencing was performed on peripheral blood. All receptors derive from a man aged 45 to 65 with COVID-19, enrolled during active disease.

This chain links TRBV2 with TRBJ2-7, with D perhaps TRBD1 (6 bases). V was cut by 6 bases and J by 2 bases, with 17 bases left in between. Germline V lookup: CDR1 SNHLY, CDR2 FYNNEI. CDR3 length equals 15 residues. The CDR3 here is CASSIRDTEAYEQYV. The DNA for the CDR3 is TGTGCCAGCAGCATAAGGGACACAGAGGCCTACGAGCAGTACGTC.

This chain joins TRBV28 and TRBJ1-4; D unclear. The CDR3 loop spans 14 amino acids. Germline loops: CDR1 MDHEN, CDR2 SYDVKM. The germline V and J ends were trimmed by 7 bases and 1 base, with 10 bases remaining between them. DNA for the CDR3: TGTGCCAGCACCCTGACGGGAACTAATGAAAAACTGTTTTTT. It is translated as CASTLTGTNEKLFF.

Points on this clone: Sequence at one end of the junction differs from germline and may be a read error. The chain combines TRBV27 with TRBJ2-1; the D gene is possibly TRBD2 (6 bases). Per germline, CDR1 MNHEY and CDR2 SMNVEV (reference sequence). The CDR3 is 15 amino acids. The CDR3 loop is CTSSVAGSSYNEQFF. In DNA, the CDR3 is TGTACCAGCAGTGTGGCGGGAAGCTCCTACAATGAGCAGTTCTTC.